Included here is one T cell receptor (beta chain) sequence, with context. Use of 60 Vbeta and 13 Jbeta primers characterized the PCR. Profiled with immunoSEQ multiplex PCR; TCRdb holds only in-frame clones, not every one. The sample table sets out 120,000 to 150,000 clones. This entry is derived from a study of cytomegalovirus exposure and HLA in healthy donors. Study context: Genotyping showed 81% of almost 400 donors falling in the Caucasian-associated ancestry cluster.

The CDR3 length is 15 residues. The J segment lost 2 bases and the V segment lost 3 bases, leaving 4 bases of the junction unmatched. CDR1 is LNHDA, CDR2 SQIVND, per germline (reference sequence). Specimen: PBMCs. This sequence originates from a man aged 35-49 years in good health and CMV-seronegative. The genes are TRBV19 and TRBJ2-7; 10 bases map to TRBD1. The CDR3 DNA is TGTGCCAGTAGTATGGGACAGGGGTTAACCTACGAGCAGTACTTC. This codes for CASSMGQGLTYEQYF.